These 32 T cell receptor beta chains share one sample of origin, sequenced in a study of blood T cell repertoires in COVID-19. The table came from immunoSEQ multiplex PCR; TCRdb's copy has only in-frame clones and leaves some out. The data show hundreds of thousands of clones, roughly 90% seen once. The sequenced material came from PBMCs or T cells enriched from blood (not recorded which). The receptor source for this set is a woman aged 30 to 39 who had recovered from COVID-19.

This chain uses TRBV19 with TRBJ1-2; tentative D call: TRBD1 (5 bases). Germline CDR1 and CDR2: LNHDA and SQIVND (reference sequence). The CDR3 runs 13 residues. Between the trimmed V and J ends, which lost 5 bases and 4 bases, there was a span of 11 bases. CDR3 DNA: TGTGCCAGTAGTCCCGACAGCTCCTATGGCTACACCTTC. Translated: CASSPDSSYGYTF.

The rearrangement uses TRBV19 and TRBJ1-5, with 8 nucleotides matching TRBD1. V dropped 1 base and J dropped 11; count of bases not matched to a gene: 13. The CDR3 spans 16 residues. The V gene's germline CDR1 is LNHDA and CDR2 SQIVND (reference sequence). The CDR3 bases are TGTGCCAGTAGTATAGGCCCAGGGGGCGCGGGTGAGGCCCAGCATTTT. Residues: CASSIGPGGAGEAQHF.

About this clone itself: The germline gene is not matched at one end of the junction; a read error may be the cause. The chain uses TRBV30 and TRBJ1-2; possibly TRBD1 for D (6 bases). Germline CDR1 GTSNPN, CDR2 SVGIG (reference sequence). The CDR3 covers 12 residues. Written as DNA, the CDR3 is TGTGCCTGGAGCTCAAATTCCCGGGCAGGGGACTTC. Translated, it gives CAWSSNSRAGDF. The variable domain in full, completed from reference TRBV30 and TRBJ1-2, reads SQTIHQWPATLVQPVGSPLSLECTVEGTSNPNLYWYRQAAGRGLQLLFYSVGIGQISSEVPQNLSASRPQDRQFILSSKKLLLSDSGFYLCAWSSNSRAGDFGSGTRLTVV.

This rearrangement joins TRBV13 to TRBJ2-3, with 9 bases fitting TRBD1. The germline V gene encodes CDR1 PRHDT and CDR2 FYEKMQ (reference sequence). Unmatched junction bases numbered 7, after V lost 3 bases and J lost 6 bases. The CDR3 spans 15 residues. CDR3 loop: CASSFSDRGKDTQYF. The CDR3 DNA reads as TGTGCCAGCAGCTTTTCGGACAGGGGTAAGGATACGCAGTATTTT. The entire variable domain, with the rest obtained from reference TRBV13 and TRBJ2-3, is as follows: AAGVIQSPRHLIKEKRETATLKCYPIPRHDTVYWYQQGPGQDPQFLISFYEKMQSDKGSIPDRFSAQQFSDYHSELNMSSLELGDSALYFCASSFSDRGKDTQYFGPGTRLTVL.

V usage is TRBV12-5 and J usage is TRBJ1-5; a weak D match, TRBD1 (5 bases). This CDR3 has 13 amino acids. Trimming left V 6 bases short and J 6 bases short, with 12 bases between. Germline V gives CDR1 LGHNT, CDR2 FRNRAP. CDR3 protein: CASGQGIGQPQHF. The CDR3 DNA reads as TGTGCTAGTGGGCAGGGTATCGGTCAGCCCCAGCATTTT.

The gene calls are TRBV11-2 and TRBJ2-5, with 13 bases matching TRBD2. CDR1 is SGHAT, CDR2 FQNNGV, per germline. The CDR3 loop spans 16 amino acids. Unmatched junction bases numbered 7, after V lost 5 bases and J lost 4 bases. CDR3: CASSPLGLAGAETQYF. The CDR3 DNA sequence: TGTGCCAGCAGCCCCTTAGGACTAGCGGGGGCAGAGACCCAGTACTTC.

The V gene is TRBV18, the J gene TRBJ2-7, with a tentative D call TRBD1 (6 bases). Germline CDR1 and CDR2: KGHSH and LQKENI. Deletions cut 3 bases from V and 5 bases from J, with 17 bases between. The CDR3 is 15 residues long. CDR3 DNA sequence: TGTGCCAGCTCACCTCTCAGGGGCCCGGGGCACGAGCAGTACTTC. It encodes CASSPLRGPGHEQYF.

This sequence joins TRBV3-1 (or the pseudogene TRBV3-2) and TRBJ1-4, with 7 bases fitting TRBD1. The ends lost 1 base at V and 4 bases at J; junction bases unmatched: 9. Germline loops: CDR1 LGHDT, CDR2 YNNKEL (reference sequence). CDR3 length: 17 residues. This CDR3 is CASSQGRRDSLNEKLFF. CDR3 nucleotide sequence: TGTGCCAGCAGCCAAGGCCGCCGGGACAGCCTTAATGAAAAACTGTTTTTT.

The V call is TRBV11-3, the J call TRBJ2-3; maybe TRBD2 (6 bases). The germline V and J ends were trimmed by 1 base and 3 bases, with 11 bases remaining between them. Germline CDR1 reads SGHNT; CDR2 reads YENEEA. The length of the CDR3 is 15 residues. CDR3 DNA sequence: TGTGCCAGCAGCTTAGGTTCGGGGGAGACAGATACGCAGTATTTT. This gives the protein CASSLGSGETDTQYF. Filled out from reference TRBV11-3 and TRBJ2-3, the complete variable domain reads EAGVVQSPRYKIIEKKQPVAFWCNPISGHNTLYWYLQNLGQGPELLIRYENEEAVDDSQLPKDRFSAERLKGVDSTLKIQPAELGDSAVYLCASSLGSGETDTQYFGPGTRLTVL.

The chain recombines TRBV18 with TRBJ2-7; unclear D gene. Germline V gene sequence: CDR1 KGHSH, CDR2 LQKENI. V lost 3 bases to trimming and J lost 2 bases, with 14 bases between them. The CDR3 spans 15 residues. DNA of the CDR3: TGTGCCAGCTCACCCTCACTCGACAAGACCTACGAGCAGTACTTC. Translated: CASSPSLDKTYEQYF.

The chain couples TRBV27 to TRBJ1-1; D unclear. CDR1 and CDR2 from the germline V gene are MNHEY and SMNVEV (reference sequence). This CDR3 contains 14 residues. The ends were cut back, 2 bases at V and 1 base at J, with 8 bases in the middle. CDR3 bases: TGTGCCAGCAGTTTAGGGCAGAGGAACACTGAAGCTTTCTTT. Translating gives CASSLGQRNTEAFF.

The V and J genes are TRBV2 and TRBJ1-1; 8 bases agree with TRBD1. This CDR3 has 14 amino acids. V lost 6 bases and J lost 4; bases outside the gene matches: 7. Per germline, CDR1 SNHLY and CDR2 FYNNEI. CDR3 sequence: CASRSTGGSTEAFF. CDR3 coding DNA: TGTGCCAGCAGGTCCACAGGGGGTTCCACTGAAGCTTTCTTT.

J is TRBJ1-5 and V is TRBV11-2; no definite D call. The germline gives CDR1 SGHAT, CDR2 FQNNGV. The CDR3 is 13 amino acids. The V end lost 2 bases, the J end lost 2 bases, and 4 bases lay between the germline ends. The CDR3 loop is CASSLQGNQPQHF. CDR3 in DNA: TGTGCCAGCAGCTTACAGGGCAATCAGCCCCAGCATTTT. Full variable domain (rest looked up from reference TRBV11-2 and TRBJ1-5): EAGVAQSPRYKIIEKRQSVAFWCNPISGHATLYWYQQILGQGPKLLIQFQNNGVVDDSQLPKDRFSAERLKGVDSTLKIQPAKLEDSAVYLCASSLQGNQPQHFGDGTRLSIL.

This rearrangement joins TRBV21-1 to TRBJ1-3; whether TRBD1, the table's D call, matches the DNA was not checked. TRBV21-1 is a pseudogene segment. The CDR3 has 16 residues. CDR3 nucleotides: TGTGCCAGCTATGTAGGGGGTGACAGTGATGGAAACACCATATATTTT. It translates to CASYVGGDSDGNTIYF.

The chain is built from TRBV27 and TRBJ1-2; D gene ambiguous. Germline V gives CDR1 MNHEY, CDR2 SMNVEV (reference sequence). V lost 5 bases and J 7 bases, leaving 23 bases between the germline ends. The CDR3 is made up of 16 amino acids. The DNA of the CDR3 is TGTGCCAGCAGTCGGAGATTAGGAGACCCTATGGGTGGCTACACCTTC. Amino acids: CASSRRLGDPMGGYTF.

The genes are TRBV12-5 and TRBJ1-1, with 9 bases aligning to TRBD1. J lost 0 bases, V lost 8 bases, and 10 bases had no gene match. Looked up from germline, CDR1 is LGHNT and CDR2 is FRNRAP. The CDR3 totals 16 residues. The chain's CDR3 is CASSPGQGILNTEAFF. The CDR3 nucleotides are TGTGCTAGTTCCCCGGGACAGGGTATCCTGAACACTGAAGCTTTCTTT.

J is TRBJ2-5 and V is TRBV7-9, with D unresolved. Trimming shortened V by 6 bases and J by 4 bases, and 9 bases separated the two germline ends. CDR3 size: 12 residues. CDR1 SEHNR and CDR2 FQNEAQ come from the germline V gene (reference sequence). The CDR3 region has the DNA TGTGCCAGCAGTCCTAACGGAGAGACCCAGTACTTC. Its protein is CASSPNGETQYF. The variable domain in full, with the rest retrieved from reference TRBV7-9 and TRBJ2-5, is DTGVSQNPRHKITKRGQNVTFRCDPISEHNRLYWYRQTLGQGPEFLTYFQNEAQLEKSRLLSDRFSAERPKGSFSTLEIQRTEQGDSAMYLCASSPNGETQYFGPGTRLLVL.

V is TRBV19 and J is TRBJ1-5; D not certain. The germline V and J ends were trimmed by 0 bases and 7 bases, with 7 bases remaining between them. There are 13 residues in the CDR3. The germline V gene has CDR1 LNHDA and CDR2 SQIVND (reference sequence). The CDR3 is CASSIEALQPQHF. In DNA form, the CDR3 reads TGTGCCAGTAGTATAGAGGCTCTCCAGCCCCAGCATTTT.

Only one count was recorded for this clone. The chain carries TRBV29-1 and TRBJ1-1, with TRBD1 as a possible D gene (5 bases). CDR1 and CDR2 (germline): SQVTM, ANQGSEA. The length of the CDR3 is 13 residues. With 6 bases removed from V and 2 bases from J, the gap between germline ends came to 13 bases. The CDR3 is CSVGGEGNTEAFF. The CDR3 nucleotides read TGCAGCGTGGGGGGGGAAGGTAACACTGAAGCTTTCTTT.

This rearrangement joins TRBV30 to TRBJ1-1; D may be TRBD1 (5 bases). CDR1 is GTSNPN, CDR2 SVGIG, per germline (reference sequence). Trimming removed 3 bases at V and 0 bases at J, with 23 bases between. CDR3 length equals 18 residues. CDR3 amino acids: CAWSGNRLAALMNTEAFF. The CDR3, as DNA: TGTGCCTGGAGCGGAAACAGGCTGGCGGCCCTGATGAACACTGAAGCTTTCTTT. Drawing the rest from reference TRBV30 and TRBJ1-1, the complete variable domain is SQTIHQWPATLVQPVGSPLSLECTVEGTSNPNLYWYRQAAGRGLQLLFYSVGIGQISSEVPQNLSASRPQDRQFILSSKKLLLSDSGFYLCAWSGNRLAALMNTEAFFGQGTRLTVV.

The CDR3 region has the DNA TGCGCCAGCAGCCCGAGACCCGGGGCAGATACGCAGTATTTT. The encoded protein is CASSPRPGADTQYF. The chain employs TRBV5-1 and TRBJ2-3, with D possibly matching TRBD2 (5 bases). V lost 4 bases to trimming and J lost 4 bases, with 13 bases between them. The germline V gene has CDR1 SGHRS and CDR2 YFSETQ. There are 14 residues in the CDR3.

The CDR3 loop is CASSPGQGPFLDSEQYF. As DNA, the CDR3 is TGCGCCAGCAGCCCTGGACAGGGACCTTTTCTTGATAGCGAGCAGTACTTC. The chain is built from TRBV5-1 and TRBJ2-7, with 8 nucleotides matching TRBD1. From germline, CDR1 is SGHRS and CDR2 YFSETQ. Trimming cost V 4 bases and J 6 bases; bases outside gene matches: 18. CDR3 length: 17 residues.

The chain links TRBV5-1 to TRBJ2-7; a weak D match, TRBD2 (6 bases). Per the germline V gene, CDR1 is SGHRS and CDR2 is YFSETQ. The CDR3 is made up of 12 amino acids. The V and J ends lost 5 bases and 7 bases respectively, with 13 bases between them. The CDR3 here is CASRRESEEQYF. CDR3 coding DNA: TGCGCCAGCAGGCGGGAATCGGAAGAGCAGTACTTC. Together with reference TRBV5-1 and TRBJ2-7, the CDR3 gives the full variable domain: KAGVTQTPRYLIKTRGQQVTLSCSPISGHRSVSWYQQTPGQGLQFLFEYFSETQRNKGNFPGRFSGRQFSNSRSEMNVSTLELGDSALYLCASRRESEEQYFGPGTRLTVT.

The genes are TRBV6-5 and TRBJ2-5, with D possibly TRBD1 on 8 matching bases. The CDR3 totals 15 residues. Trimming pared 6 bases from V and 5 bases from J, leaving 19 bases between. The germline V gene has CDR1 MNHEY and CDR2 SVGAGI. CDR3 sequence: CASRREQGGEETQYF. CDR3 in DNA: TGTGCCAGCAGGAGGGAACAGGGGGGGGAGGAGACCCAGTACTTC.

The V gene is TRBV5-1, the J gene TRBJ1-2; a possible D gene is TRBD1 (6 bases). The CDR3 length is 13 residues. Germline V gives CDR1 SGHRS, CDR2 YFSETQ. V dropped 4 bases and J dropped 8 bases, with 15 bases sitting between them. The CDR3 reads CASSVPGVDGYTF. The CDR3 DNA reads as TGCGCCAGCAGCGTCCCAGGGGTGGACGGCTACACCTTC.

The V and J genes are TRBV5-5 and TRBJ2-7; 7 bases are a match to TRBD2. In germline, CDR1 is SGHKS, CDR2 YYEKEE (reference sequence). This CDR3 has 13 amino acids. J gave up 5 bases and V 4 bases, and 6 bases lay outside the gene matches. The CDR3 protein is CASSQGGEDEQYF. For the CDR3, the DNA is TGTGCCAGCAGCCAGGGAGGGGAGGACGAGCAGTACTTC.

This chain links TRBV11-3 with TRBJ2-7; 10 positions match TRBD1. Trimming cost V 5 bases and J 11 bases; bases outside gene matches: 12. The germline V gene has CDR1 SGHNT and CDR2 YENEEA. The CDR3 spans 14 residues. The CDR3, as DNA: TGTGCCAGCAGCCCCTTTCGGGACAGGGGCGTCGAGTACTTC. Translated, it gives CASSPFRDRGVEYF.

The V call is TRBV11-2, the J call TRBJ1-2, with TRBD1 as a possible D gene (5 bases). V was cut by 3 bases and J by 4 bases, with 12 bases left in between. From germline, CDR1 is SGHAT and CDR2 FQNNGV. The CDR3 runs to 14 residues. CDR3: CASSFSRVAYGYTF. CDR3 sequence (DNA): TGTGCCAGCAGCTTTAGCAGGGTGGCCTATGGCTACACCTTC.

This chain uses TRBV19 with TRBJ1-1; 8 positions match TRBD1. There are 15 residues in the CDR3. Germline V CDR1 and CDR2: LNHDA, SQIVND (reference sequence). Germline trimming cut 5 bases from V and 3 bases from J; bases unmatched to any gene: 8. The CDR3 DNA is TGTGCCAGTAGTCCTCTTCAGGGGGCGTACACTGAAGCTTTCTTT. Translating it yields CASSPLQGAYTEAFF.

The chain has TRBV6-5 and TRBJ2-1, with 7 bases identical to TRBD1. Trimming removed 6 bases from V and 0 bases from J; junction bases left unmatched: 2. The CDR3 is 14 amino acids. Looked up from germline, CDR1 is MNHEY and CDR2 is SVGAGI. CDR3 bases: TGTGCCAGCAGGGGGGACAGCTCCTACAATGAGCAGTTCTTC. Its protein is CASRGDSSYNEQFF.

This sequence joins TRBV30 and TRBJ1-3; a possible D gene is TRBD1 (6 bases). In germline, CDR1 is GTSNPN, CDR2 SVGIG (reference sequence). CDR3 size: 14 residues. Trimming took off 2 bases at V and 0 bases at J, with 8 bases between the two ends. The CDR3 DNA is TGTGCCTGGAGTCTGGACAGCTCTGGAAACACCATATATTTT. Protein sequence: CAWSLDSSGNTIYF. The complete variable domain, with remaining parts taken from reference TRBV30 and TRBJ1-3, reads SQTIHQWPATLVQPVGSPLSLECTVEGTSNPNLYWYRQAAGRGLQLLFYSVGIGQISSEVPQNLSASRPQDRQFILSSKKLLLSDSGFYLCAWSLDSSGNTIYFGEGSWLTVV.

This clone came up a few times. The gene calls are TRBV29-1 and TRBJ2-5; D is possibly TRBD2 (6 bases). The V end was cut by 3 bases, the J end by 2 bases, with 10 bases between. The CDR3 is 13 amino acids. Germline values: CDR1 SQVTM, CDR2 ANQGSEA. The CDR3 is CSVDSGLQETQYF. In DNA, the CDR3 is TGCAGCGTTGATAGCGGATTACAAGAGACCCAGTACTTC.